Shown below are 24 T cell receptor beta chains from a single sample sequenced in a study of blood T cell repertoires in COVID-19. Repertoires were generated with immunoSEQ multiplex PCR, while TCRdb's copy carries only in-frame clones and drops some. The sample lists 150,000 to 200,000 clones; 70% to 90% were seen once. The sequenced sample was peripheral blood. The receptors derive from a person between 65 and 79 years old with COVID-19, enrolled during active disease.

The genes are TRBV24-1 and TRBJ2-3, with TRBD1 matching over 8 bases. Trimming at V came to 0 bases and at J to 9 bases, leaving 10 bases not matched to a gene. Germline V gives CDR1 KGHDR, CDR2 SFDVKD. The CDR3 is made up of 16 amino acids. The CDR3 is CATSDLGQGTDKTQYF. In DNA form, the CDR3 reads TGTGCCACCAGTGATTTGGGACAGGGTACAGATAAGACGCAGTATTTT.

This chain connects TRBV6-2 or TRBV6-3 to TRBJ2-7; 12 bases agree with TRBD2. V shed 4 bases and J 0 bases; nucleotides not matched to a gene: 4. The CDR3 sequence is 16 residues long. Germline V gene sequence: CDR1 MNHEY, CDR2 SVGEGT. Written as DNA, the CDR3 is TGTGCCAGCAGTTCGGGACTAGCGGGTGACTCCTACGAGCAGTACTTC. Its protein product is CASSSGLAGDSYEQYF.

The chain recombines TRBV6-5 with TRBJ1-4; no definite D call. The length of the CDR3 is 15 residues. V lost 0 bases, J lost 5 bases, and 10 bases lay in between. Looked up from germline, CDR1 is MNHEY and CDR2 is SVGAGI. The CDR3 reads CASSYSPGPNEKLFF. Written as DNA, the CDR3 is TGTGCCAGCAGTTACTCGCCAGGCCCCAATGAAAAACTGTTTTTT.

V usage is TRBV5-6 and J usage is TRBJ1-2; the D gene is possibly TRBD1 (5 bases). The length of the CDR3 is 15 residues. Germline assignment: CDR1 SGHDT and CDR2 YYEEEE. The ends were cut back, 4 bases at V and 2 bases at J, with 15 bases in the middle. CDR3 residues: CASSVPGQINYGYTF. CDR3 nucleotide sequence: TGTGCCAGCAGCGTCCCCGGACAAATAAACTATGGCTACACCTTC.

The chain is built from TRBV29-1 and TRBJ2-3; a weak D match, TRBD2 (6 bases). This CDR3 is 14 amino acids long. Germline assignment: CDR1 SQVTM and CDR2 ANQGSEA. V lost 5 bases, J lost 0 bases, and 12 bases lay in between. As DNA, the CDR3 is TGCAGCGTTTCCCCGGGGACTAGCACAGATACGCAGTATTTT. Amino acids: CSVSPGTSTDTQYF.

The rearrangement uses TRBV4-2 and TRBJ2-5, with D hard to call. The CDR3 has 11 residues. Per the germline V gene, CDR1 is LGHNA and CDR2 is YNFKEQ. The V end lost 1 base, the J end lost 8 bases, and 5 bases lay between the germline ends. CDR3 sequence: CASSQGRTQYF. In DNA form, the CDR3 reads TGTGCCAGCAGCCAAGGGAGAACCCAGTACTTC.

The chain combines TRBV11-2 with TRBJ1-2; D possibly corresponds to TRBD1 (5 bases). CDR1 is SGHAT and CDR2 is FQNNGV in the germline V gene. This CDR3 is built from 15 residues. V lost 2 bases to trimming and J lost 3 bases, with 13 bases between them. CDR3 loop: CASSLIQGGYYGYTF. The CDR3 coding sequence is TGTGCCAGCAGCTTAATCCAGGGTGGTTACTATGGCTACACCTTC. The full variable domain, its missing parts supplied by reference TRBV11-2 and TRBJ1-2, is EAGVAQSPRYKIIEKRQSVAFWCNPISGHATLYWYQQILGQGPKLLIQFQNNGVVDDSQLPKDRFSAERLKGVDSTLKIQPAKLEDSAVYLCASSLIQGGYYGYTFGSGTRLTVV.

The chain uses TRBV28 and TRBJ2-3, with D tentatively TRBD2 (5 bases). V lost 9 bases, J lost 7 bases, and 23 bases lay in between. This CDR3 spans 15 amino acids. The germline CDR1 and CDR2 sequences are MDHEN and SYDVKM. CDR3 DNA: TGTGCCAGTCAAGGTCCGAGGGCCCGATCACATACGCAGTATTTT. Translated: CASQGPRARSHTQYF.

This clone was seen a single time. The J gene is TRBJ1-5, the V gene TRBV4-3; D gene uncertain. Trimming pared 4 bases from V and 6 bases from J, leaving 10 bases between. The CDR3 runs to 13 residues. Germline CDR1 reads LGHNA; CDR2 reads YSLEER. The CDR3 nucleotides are TGCGCCAGCAGCCGGATTGCAGGTCAGCCCCAGCATTTT. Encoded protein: CASSRIAGQPQHF.

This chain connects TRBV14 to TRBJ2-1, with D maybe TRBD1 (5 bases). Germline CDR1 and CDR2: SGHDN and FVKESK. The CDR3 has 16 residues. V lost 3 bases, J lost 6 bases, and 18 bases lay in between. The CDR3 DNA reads TGTGCCAGCAGCCAGGCATCATGGGGCCGCAGCAATGAGCAGTTCTTC. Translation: CASSQASWGRSNEQFF. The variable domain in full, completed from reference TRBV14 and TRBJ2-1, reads EAGVTQFPSHSVIEKGQTVTLRCDPISGHDNLYWYRRVMGKEIKFLLHFVKESKQDESGMPNNRFLAERTGGTYSTLKVQPAELEDSGVYFCASSQASWGRSNEQFFGPGTRLTVL.

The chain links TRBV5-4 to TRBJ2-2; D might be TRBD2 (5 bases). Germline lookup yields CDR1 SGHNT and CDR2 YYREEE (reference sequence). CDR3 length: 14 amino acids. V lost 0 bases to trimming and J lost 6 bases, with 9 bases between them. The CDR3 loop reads CASSLDRTSGELFF. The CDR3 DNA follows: TGTGCCAGCAGCTTGGATAGGACTTCCGGGGAGCTGTTTTTT.

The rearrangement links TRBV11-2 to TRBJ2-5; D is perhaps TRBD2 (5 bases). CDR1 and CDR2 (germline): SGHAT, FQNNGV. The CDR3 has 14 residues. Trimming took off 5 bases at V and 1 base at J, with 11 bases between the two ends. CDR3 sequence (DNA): TGTGCCAGCAGCCGGGAAGCCTTCCAAGAGACCCAGTACTTC. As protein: CASSREAFQETQYF.

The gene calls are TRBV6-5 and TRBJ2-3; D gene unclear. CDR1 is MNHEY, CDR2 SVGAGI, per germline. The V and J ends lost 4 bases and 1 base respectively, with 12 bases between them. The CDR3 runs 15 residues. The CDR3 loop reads CASSSDWSGTDTQYF. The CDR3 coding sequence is TGTGCCAGCAGTTCAGACTGGTCTGGCACAGATACGCAGTATTTT.

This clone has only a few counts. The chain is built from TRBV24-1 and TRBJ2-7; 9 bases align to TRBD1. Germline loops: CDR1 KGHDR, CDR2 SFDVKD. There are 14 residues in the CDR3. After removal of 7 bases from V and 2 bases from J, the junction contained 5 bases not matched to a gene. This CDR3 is CATREQGAPYEQYF. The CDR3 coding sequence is TGTGCCACCAGGGAACAGGGGGCACCCTACGAGCAGTACTTC.

CDR3 sequence: CASSGTQGLNTEAFF. In DNA form, the CDR3 reads TGTGCCAGCTCGGGGACACAGGGCCTGAACACTGAAGCTTTCTTT. The rearrangement links TRBV18 to TRBJ1-1, with D maybe TRBD1 (6 bases). CDR3 length equals 15 residues. The V and J ends lost 6 bases and 0 bases respectively, with 14 bases between them. Germline CDR1 reads KGHSH; CDR2 reads LQKENI.

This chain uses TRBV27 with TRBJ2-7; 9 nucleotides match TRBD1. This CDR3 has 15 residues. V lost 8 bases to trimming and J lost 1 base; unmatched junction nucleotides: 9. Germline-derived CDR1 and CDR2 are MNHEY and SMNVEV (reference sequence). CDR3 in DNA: TGTGCCAGCGGGATAGGGACAGGGAGGTCCTACGAGCAGTACTTC. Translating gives CASGIGTGRSYEQYF.

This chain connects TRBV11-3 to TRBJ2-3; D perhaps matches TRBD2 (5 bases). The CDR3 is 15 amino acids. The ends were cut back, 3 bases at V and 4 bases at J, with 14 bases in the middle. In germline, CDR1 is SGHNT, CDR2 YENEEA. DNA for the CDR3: TGTGCCAGCAGCTTGGGTTTAGCGTCCCCAGATACGCAGTATTTT. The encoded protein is CASSLGLASPDTQYF.

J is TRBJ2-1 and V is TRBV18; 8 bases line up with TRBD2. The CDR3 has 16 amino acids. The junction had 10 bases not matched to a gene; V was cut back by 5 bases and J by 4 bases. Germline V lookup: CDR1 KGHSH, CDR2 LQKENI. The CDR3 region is CASSSTSSGLYNEQFF. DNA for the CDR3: TGTGCCAGCTCATCCACATCTAGCGGGCTGTACAATGAGCAGTTCTTC.

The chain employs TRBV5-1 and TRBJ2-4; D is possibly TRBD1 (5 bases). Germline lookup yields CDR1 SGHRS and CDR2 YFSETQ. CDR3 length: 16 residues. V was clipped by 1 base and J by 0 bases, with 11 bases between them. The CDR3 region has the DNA TGCGCCAGCAGCTTGCAGGGTGGGGTAGCCAAAAACATTCAGTACTTC. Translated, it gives CASSLQGGVAKNIQYF.

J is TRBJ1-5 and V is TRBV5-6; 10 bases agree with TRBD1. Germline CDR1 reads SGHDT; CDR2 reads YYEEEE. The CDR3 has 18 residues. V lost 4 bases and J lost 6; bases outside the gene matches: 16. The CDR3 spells CASSISGQGMNYGQPQHF. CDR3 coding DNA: TGTGCCAGCAGCATATCGGGACAGGGGATGAATTACGGTCAGCCCCAGCATTTT.

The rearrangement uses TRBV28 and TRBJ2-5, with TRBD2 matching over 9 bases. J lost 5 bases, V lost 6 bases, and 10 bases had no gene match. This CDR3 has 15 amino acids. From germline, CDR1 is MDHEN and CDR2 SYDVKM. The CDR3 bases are TGTGCCAGCAGCTTCTTGCGGGGGGGTCGGGAGACCCAGTACTTC. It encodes CASSFLRGGRETQYF.

CDR3: CASHPPGGGAGEQFF. DNA for the CDR3: TGCGCCAGCCACCCGCCGGGAGGGGGAGCAGGGGAGCAGTTCTTC. The chain carries TRBV5-1 and TRBJ2-1; 8 positions match TRBD2. V lost 7 bases to trimming and J lost 10 bases; unmatched junction nucleotides: 16. This CDR3 comprises 15 residues. Germline V lookup: CDR1 SGHRS, CDR2 YFSETQ.

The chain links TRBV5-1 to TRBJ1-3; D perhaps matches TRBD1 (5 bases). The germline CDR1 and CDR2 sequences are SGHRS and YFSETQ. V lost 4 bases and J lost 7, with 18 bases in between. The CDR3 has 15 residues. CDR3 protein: CASSDSGLWRNTIYF. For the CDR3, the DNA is TGCGCCAGCAGCGATTCGGGACTTTGGAGGAACACCATATATTTT.

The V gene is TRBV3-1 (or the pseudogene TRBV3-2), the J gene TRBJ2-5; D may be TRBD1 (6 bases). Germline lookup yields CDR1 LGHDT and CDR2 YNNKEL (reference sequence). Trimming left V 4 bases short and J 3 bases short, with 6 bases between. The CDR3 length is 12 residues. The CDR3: CASSRTEETQYF. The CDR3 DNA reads TGTGCCAGCAGCCGGACAGAAGAGACCCAGTACTTC.